The text below deals with one T cell receptor beta chain. Its matching antigen is unknown. This specimen belongs to a study of long-term antiretroviral therapy in people with HIV. Study-wide results and limits: Pre-ART clonal expansions dominated every time point's repertoire. Absence of data on ART adherence, viral resistance or therapy changes was noted.

The assay used was immunoSEQ (version v3.0), run at survey level. Each sample had sequencing targeting 40,000-50,000 T-cell genomes. This table comes from immunoSEQ multiplex PCR, and its TCRdb copy is limited to in-frame clones, with some not included. The sample has roughly 7,200 clones; approximately 76% are singletons. None of the participants with HIV were treated outside the United States. The specimen was unsorted PBMCs, collected 0.2 years after starting antiretroviral therapy. This TCR was recovered from a man aged 40-55 years with HIV.

Written as DNA, the CDR3 is TGTGCCAGCAGCTTAACAGGGACCTACGAGCAGTACTTC. Its protein product is CASSLTGTYEQYF. The V and J genes are TRBV7-9 and TRBJ2-7, with a weak D call TRBD1 (6 bases). V was pared by 2 bases and J by 2 bases, with 7 bases between. The length of the CDR3 is 13 residues. Per the germline V gene, CDR1 is SEHNR and CDR2 is FQNEAQ (reference sequence).